The next 24 T cell receptor beta chains were all read from a single sample in a study of graft-versus-host responses after intestinal transplantation. These TCRs are of unknown antigen specificity. The data were produced by immunoSEQ multiplex PCR, yet TCRdb's version contains in-frame clones alone and is incomplete. The sample contains under 100,000 clones, about nine tenths of which appear only once. The sample here was unstimulated CD8+ T cells sorted from spleen or lymph node cells, taken before transplant. The receptors were gathered from a human donor who was the organ donor for an intestinal transplant.

The chain combines TRBV27 with TRBJ1-1, with D hard to call. The CDR3 loop spans 16 amino acids. Germline V gene sequence: CDR1 MNHEY, CDR2 SMNVEV (reference sequence). V shed 6 bases and J shed 0 bases, with 17 bases lying between them. The CDR3 region is CASRTIFGALNTEAFF. The CDR3 DNA is TGTGCCAGCAGGACCATCTTTGGAGCTCTGAACACTGAAGCTTTCTTT.

This rearrangement joins TRBV4-3 to TRBJ2-7, with a weak D call TRBD1 (5 bases). This CDR3 has 15 amino acids. The ends were cut back, 4 bases at V and 5 bases at J, with 18 bases in the middle. Germline values: CDR1 LGHNA, CDR2 YSLEER. The CDR3 DNA reads TGCGCCAGCAGCCCGCATAACAGCAGGGAAGACGAGCAGTACTTC. The encoded protein is CASSPHNSREDEQYF.

The chain has TRBV5-6 and TRBJ2-1; 12 nucleotides align to TRBD2. Germline V gene data show CDR1 as SGHDT and CDR2 as YYEEEE. The CDR3 is made up of 16 amino acids. Germline trimming cut 6 bases from V and 6 bases from J; bases unmatched to any gene: 10. CDR3 DNA sequence: TGTGCCAGCACCACCCGACTAGCGGGGGAAAGCAATGAGCAGTTCTTC. It translates to CASTTRLAGESNEQFF. The whole variable domain, remainder taken from reference TRBV5-6 and TRBJ2-1, is DAGVTQSPTHLIKTRGQQVTLRCSPKSGHDTVSWYQQALGQGPQFIFQYYEEEERQRGNFPDRFSGHQFPNYSSELNVNALLLGDSALYLCASTTRLAGESNEQFFGPGTRLTVL.

The rearrangement uses TRBV7-9 and TRBJ1-2; possible D gene TRBD1, 5 bases. Germline CDR1 is SEHNR and CDR2 is FQNEAQ (reference sequence). The length of the CDR3 is 13 residues. Between the trimmed V and J ends, which lost 1 base and 8 bases, there was a span of 11 bases. CDR3 sequence (DNA): TGTGCCAGCAGCTTAGGTGGAGGGACCGGCTACACCTTC. Translation: CASSLGGGTGYTF.

The gene calls are TRBV2 and TRBJ2-5; 13 nucleotides align to TRBD2. This CDR3 contains 17 residues. Germline values: CDR1 SNHLY, CDR2 FYNNEI. The V segment lost 8 bases and the J segment 5 bases; nucleotides outside the gene matches: 14. CDR3 coding DNA: TGTGCCAGCCTTTGGACTAGCGGGGGCCCTGGGGGGGAGACCCAGTACTTC. Its translation: CASLWTSGGPGGETQYF. The variable domain in full, completed from reference TRBV2 and TRBJ2-5, reads EPEVTQTPSHQVTQMGQEVILRCVPISNHLYFYWYRQILGQKVEFLVSFYNNEISEKSEIFDDQFSVERPDGSNFTLKIRSTKLEDSAMYFCASLWTSGGPGGETQYFGPGTRLLVL.

Only one count was recorded for this clone. The chain joins TRBV4-1 to TRBJ1-2, with D possibly matching TRBD1 (5 bases). The CDR3 is made up of 15 amino acids. Germline V gene data show CDR1 as MGHRA and CDR2 as YSYEKL. Trimming left V 2 bases short and J 2 bases short, with 12 bases between. The DNA of the CDR3 is TGCGCCAGCAGCCAATCTCCTCAGGGAAACTATGGCTACACCTTC. Its protein is CASSQSPQGNYGYTF.

V is TRBV27 and J is TRBJ1-4; 7 bases fit TRBD1. V lost 6 bases, J lost 0 bases, and 4 bases stayed unmatched. Germline lookup yields CDR1 MNHEY and CDR2 SMNVEV (reference sequence). The CDR3 is 15 amino acids. CDR3 DNA: TGTGCCAGCAGGAGGACAGGAGCAACTAATGAAAAACTGTTTTTT. It translates to CASRRTGATNEKLFF.

About this clone: One end of the junction fails to match germline, which may point to a read error. The gene calls are TRBV27 and TRBJ1-5, with 11 nucleotides matching TRBD1. Germline V gene lookup returns CDR1 MNHEY and CDR2 SMNVEV (reference sequence). The CDR3 is 16 residues long. In DNA form, the CDR3 reads TGTGCCAGCAGTTTATCATGGACAGGGGGCAATCAGTCCCAGCATTTT. This codes for CASSLSWTGGNQSQHF.

The chain couples TRBV7-2 to TRBJ1-2; D is possibly TRBD1 (5 bases). The V gene lost 0 bases and the J gene lost 10 bases, with 15 bases spanning the gap. The CDR3 is made up of 14 amino acids. Germline CDR1 reads SGHTA; CDR2 reads FQGNSA. The CDR3 is CASSLAAGPGDYTF. CDR3 nucleotide sequence: TGTGCCAGCAGCTTAGCTGCAGGGCCGGGGGACTACACCTTC.

The chain is built from TRBV14 and TRBJ2-5, with 8 bases matching TRBD2. CDR3 size: 15 residues. Germline loops: CDR1 SGHDN, CDR2 FVKESK. V lost 5 bases and J lost 4; bases outside the gene matches: 9. In DNA form, the CDR3 reads TGTGCCAGCAGCTCCGGGACTAGTCTCGGAGAGACCCAGTACTTC. Its protein product is CASSSGTSLGETQYF.

The chain recombines TRBV19 with TRBJ1-1, with D perhaps matching TRBD1 (5 bases). The germline gives CDR1 LNHDA, CDR2 SQIVND (reference sequence). V was trimmed by 0 bases and J by 4 bases, leaving 12 bases between them. This CDR3 contains 15 residues. Written as DNA, the CDR3 is TGTGCCAGTAGTATAGAGGACAACTGGGGCACTGAAGCTTTCTTT. Protein sequence: CASSIEDNWGTEAFF.

This clone was observed a few times. The rearrangement joins TRBV29-1 to TRBJ2-1, with D perhaps matching TRBD1 (6 bases). This CDR3 has 16 residues. V lost 3 bases and J 1 base, leaving 16 bases between the germline ends. Germline CDR1 reads SQVTM; CDR2 reads ANQGSEA. CDR3 sequence: CSVEFQGMRSYNEQFF. The DNA of the CDR3 is TGCAGCGTTGAGTTCCAGGGGATGAGGTCCTACAATGAGCAGTTCTTC.

The gene calls are TRBV27 and TRBJ1-5; D might be TRBD1 (5 bases). Germline values: CDR1 MNHEY, CDR2 SMNVEV (reference sequence). The CDR3 has 14 amino acids. V lost 6 bases, J lost 7 bases, and 16 bases lay in between. CDR3 loop: CASSYTGAGQPQHF. For the CDR3, the DNA is TGTGCCAGCAGCTATACTGGGGCTGGACAGCCCCAGCATTTT.

This chain uses TRBV4-1 with TRBJ2-1; a weak D match, TRBD1 (5 bases). Per germline, CDR1 MGHRA and CDR2 YSYEKL. The CDR3 is made up of 14 amino acids. V lost 0 bases, J lost 3 bases, and 6 bases lay in between. The CDR3 spells CASSQDQGYNEQFF. DNA for the CDR3: TGCGCCAGCAGCCAAGATCAGGGCTACAATGAGCAGTTCTTC.

V gene TRBV4-2 combines with J gene TRBJ2-5; 8 positions match TRBD2. The J call is uncertain, as TRBJ2-7 better fits the DNA end. Germline values: CDR1 LGHNA, CDR2 YNFKEQ. The CDR3 has 12 amino acids. The CDR3 coding sequence is TGTGCCAGCAGCCCGGGAGGGTCCGAGCAGTACTTC. It translates to CASSPGGSEQYF.

The V and J genes are TRBV9 and TRBJ2-2, with D possibly TRBD1 on 6 matching bases. The CDR3 totals 14 residues. Germline assignment: CDR1 SGDLS and CDR2 YYNGEE. V lost 0 bases, J lost 4 bases, and 7 bases lay in between. The CDR3 spells CASSVEGGTGELFF. In nucleotides, the CDR3 is TGTGCCAGCAGCGTAGAAGGGGGCACCGGGGAGCTGTTTTTT.

This clone was observed a few times. The CDR3 coding sequence is TGTGCCAGCAGCGGGACAGGGCTCACTGGAAACACCATATATTTT. It codes for CASSGTGLTGNTIYF. The rearrangement joins TRBV7-9 to TRBJ1-3, with 9 nucleotides matching TRBD1. Per the germline V gene, CDR1 is SEHNR and CDR2 is FQNEAQ (reference sequence). The V and J ends lost 5 bases and 2 bases, in that order; junction bases with no gene match: 4. This CDR3 has 15 residues.

The rearrangement joins TRBV6-5 to TRBJ1-1; D is ambiguous. From germline, CDR1 is MNHEY and CDR2 SVGAGI. Deletions cut 6 bases from V and 6 bases from J, with 11 bases between. CDR3 length: 12 amino acids. The CDR3 sequence is CASRRETSEAFF. For the CDR3, the DNA is TGTGCCAGCAGGAGAGAAACCTCTGAAGCTTTCTTT.

The rearrangement links TRBV7-9 to TRBJ2-7; D is unresolved. The CDR3 covers 13 residues. Looked up from germline, CDR1 is SEHNR and CDR2 is FQNEAQ (reference sequence). V lost 1 base and J lost 5, with 9 bases in between. The chain's CDR3 is CASSLGLLDEQYF. The DNA for the CDR3 is TGTGCCAGCAGCTTAGGTCTTCTCGACGAGCAGTACTTC.

The rearrangement links TRBV7-6 to TRBJ1-2, with TRBD1 identical over 12 bases. V was clipped by 2 bases and J by 7 bases; unmatched bases: 5. There are 15 residues in the CDR3. CDR1 and CDR2 (germline): SGHVS, FNYEAQ. CDR3 sequence reads: CASSLPGQGASGYTF. The CDR3 DNA is TGTGCCAGCAGCTTACCGGGACAGGGGGCGTCTGGCTACACCTTC.

The chain couples TRBV5-1 to TRBJ1-2; weak D call: TRBD1 (5 bases). The CDR3 covers 13 residues. Germline V gene lookup returns CDR1 SGHRS and CDR2 YFSETQ. V was clipped by 0 bases and J by 8 bases, with 11 bases between them. Here the CDR3 reads CASSLEQVQGYTF. For the CDR3, the DNA is TGCGCCAGCAGCTTGGAACAGGTCCAGGGCTACACCTTC. Looking up the rest from reference TRBV5-1 and TRBJ1-2 gives the full variable domain: KAGVTQTPRYLIKTRGQQVTLSCSPISGHRSVSWYQQTPGQGLQFLFEYFSETQRNKGNFPGRFSGRQFSNSRSEMNVSTLELGDSALYLCASSLEQVQGYTFGSGTRLTVV.

The chain is built from TRBV6-1 and TRBJ2-1, with 9 bases identical to TRBD2. The junction had 11 bases not matched to a gene; V was cut back by 3 bases and J by 5 bases. The CDR3 extends over 17 amino acids. Germline V gene sequence: CDR1 MNHNS, CDR2 SASEGT. This CDR3 is CASSDWVWTSVDNEQFF. For the CDR3, the DNA is TGTGCCAGCAGTGACTGGGTTTGGACTAGCGTCGACAATGAGCAGTTCTTC.

V is TRBV9 and J is TRBJ2-7; no definite D call. This CDR3 is built from 13 residues. CDR1 is SGDLS and CDR2 is YYNGEE in the germline V gene. Trimming removed 0 bases from V and 6 bases from J, with 10 bases in between. The CDR3 spells CASSVDTNFEQYF. DNA for the CDR3: TGTGCCAGCAGCGTAGATACAAATTTCGAGCAGTACTTC. The complete variable domain, with remaining parts taken from reference TRBV9 and TRBJ2-7, reads DSGVTQTPKHLITATGQRVTLRCSPRSGDLSVYWYQQSLDQGLQFLIQYYNGEERAKGNILERFSAQQFPDLHSELNLSSLELGDSALYFCASSVDTNFEQYFGPGTRLTVT.

The rearrangement uses TRBV6-5 and TRBJ2-7, with 7 bases lining up with TRBD1. With 3 bases clipped from V and 7 bases from J, the junction kept 3 bases outside the gene matches. From germline, CDR1 is MNHEY and CDR2 SVGAGI. This CDR3 has 12 amino acids. The CDR3 protein is CASSYRQGEQYF. In DNA, the CDR3 is TGTGCCAGCAGTTATCGACAGGGTGAGCAGTACTTC.